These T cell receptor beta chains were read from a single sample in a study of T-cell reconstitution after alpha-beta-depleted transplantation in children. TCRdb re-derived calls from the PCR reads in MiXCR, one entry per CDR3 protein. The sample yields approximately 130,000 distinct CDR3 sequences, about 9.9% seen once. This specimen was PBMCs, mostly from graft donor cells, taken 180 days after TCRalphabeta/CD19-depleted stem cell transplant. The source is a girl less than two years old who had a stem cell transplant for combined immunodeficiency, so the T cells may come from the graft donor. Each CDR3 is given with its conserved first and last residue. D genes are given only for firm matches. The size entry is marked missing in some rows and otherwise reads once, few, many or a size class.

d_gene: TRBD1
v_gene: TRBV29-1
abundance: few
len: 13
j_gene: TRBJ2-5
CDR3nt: TGCAGCGGCTCGACAGGGGGCCAGGGGACCCAGTACTTC
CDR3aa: CSGSTGGQGTQYF

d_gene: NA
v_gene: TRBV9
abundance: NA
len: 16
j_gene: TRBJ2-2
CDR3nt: TGTGCCAGCAGCGCCAATGCCGGACAGAACACCGGGGAGCTGTTTTTT
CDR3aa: CASSANAGQNTGELFF

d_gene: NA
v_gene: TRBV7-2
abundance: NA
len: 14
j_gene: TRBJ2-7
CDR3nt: TGTGCCAGCAGCTTAGTTGGGACTGCCTACGAGCAGTACTTC
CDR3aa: CASSLVGTAYEQYF

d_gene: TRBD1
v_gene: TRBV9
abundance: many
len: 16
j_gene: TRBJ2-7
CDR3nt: TGTGCCAGCAGCGTAGGTCCTGGGACAGGGTACTACGAGCAGTACTTC
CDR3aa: CASSVGPGTGYYEQYF

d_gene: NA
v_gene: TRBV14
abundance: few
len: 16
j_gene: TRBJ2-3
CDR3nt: TGTGCCAGCAGCCAAGAAGTACGGCGGGGCTCATATACGCAGTATTTT
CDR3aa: CASSQEVRRGSYTQYF

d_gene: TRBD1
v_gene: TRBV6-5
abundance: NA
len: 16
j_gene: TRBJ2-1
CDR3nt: TGTGCCAGCAGTTTTTTCCCCGGGACAGGGGGGAATGAGCAGTTCTTC
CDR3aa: CASSFFPGTGGNEQFF

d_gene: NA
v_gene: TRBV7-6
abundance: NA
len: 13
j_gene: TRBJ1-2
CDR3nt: TGTGCCAGCAGCTTATGGGGGGCCTATGGCTACACCTTC
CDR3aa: CASSLWGAYGYTF

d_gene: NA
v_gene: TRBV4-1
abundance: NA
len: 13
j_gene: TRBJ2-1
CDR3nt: TGCGCCAGCAGCCAAAGAGTATACAATGAGCAGTTCTTC
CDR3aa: CASSQRVYNEQFF

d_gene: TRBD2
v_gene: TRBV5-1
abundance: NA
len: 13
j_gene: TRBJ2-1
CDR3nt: TGCGCCAGCAGCCGCGGGGGGGTCAATGAGCAGTTCTTC
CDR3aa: CASSRGGVNEQFF

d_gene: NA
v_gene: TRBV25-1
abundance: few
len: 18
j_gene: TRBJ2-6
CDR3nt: TGTGCCAGCAGTGAAAGGGCAGGAGCGGGCTCTGGGGCCAACGTCCTGACTTTC
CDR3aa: CASSERAGAGSGANVLTF

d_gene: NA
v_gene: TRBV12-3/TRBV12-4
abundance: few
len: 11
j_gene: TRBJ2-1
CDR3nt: TGTGCCAGCAGTTTGGGGCAGGGGCAGTTCTTC
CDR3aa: CASSLGQGQFF

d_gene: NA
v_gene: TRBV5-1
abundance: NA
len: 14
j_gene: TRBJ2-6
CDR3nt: TGCGCCAGCAGCTTGGGGCGTCTCCCGGACGTCCTGACTTTC
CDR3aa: CASSLGRLPDVLTF

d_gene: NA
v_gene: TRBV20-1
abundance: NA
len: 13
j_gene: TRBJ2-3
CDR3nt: TGCAGTGCCTTAGCGGTGCACATAGATACGCAGTATTTT
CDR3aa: CSALAVHIDTQYF

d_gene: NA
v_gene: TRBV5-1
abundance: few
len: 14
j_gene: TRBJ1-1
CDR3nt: TGCGCCAGCATGGAAATAGGGGGGAACACTGAAGCTTTCTTT
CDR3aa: CASMEIGGNTEAFF

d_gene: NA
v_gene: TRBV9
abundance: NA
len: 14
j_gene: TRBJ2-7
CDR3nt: TGTGCCAGCAGCGTAGTCGATTTCTCCTACGAGCAGTACTTC
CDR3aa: CASSVVDFSYEQYF

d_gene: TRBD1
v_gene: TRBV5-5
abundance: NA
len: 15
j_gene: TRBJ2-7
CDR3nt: TGTGCCAGCAGCCCAAAGTGGGACAGGGATTACGAGCAGTACTTC
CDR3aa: CASSPKWDRDYEQYF

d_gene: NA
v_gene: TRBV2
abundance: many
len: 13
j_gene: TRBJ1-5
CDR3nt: TGTGCCAGCACGGGGGATAGCAATCAGCCCCAGCATTTT
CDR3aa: CASTGDSNQPQHF

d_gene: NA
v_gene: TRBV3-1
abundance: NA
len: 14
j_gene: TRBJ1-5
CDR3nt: TGTGCCAGCAGCCAGGGGGCCCTCAATCAGCCCCAGCATTTT
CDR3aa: CASSQGALNQPQHF

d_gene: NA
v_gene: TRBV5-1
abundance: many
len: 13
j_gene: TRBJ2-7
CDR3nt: TGCGCCAGCAGCTTGGTAGGGAGTAACGAGCAGTACTTC
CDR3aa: CASSLVGSNEQYF

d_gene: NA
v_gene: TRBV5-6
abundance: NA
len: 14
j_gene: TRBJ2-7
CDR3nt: TGTGCCAGCAGCTTTGGACAGGGACTATACGAGCAGTACTTC
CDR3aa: CASSFGQGLYEQYF

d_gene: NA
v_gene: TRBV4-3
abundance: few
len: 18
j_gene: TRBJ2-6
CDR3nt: TGCGCCAGCAGCCCCCGGACCCCTGTCGCGTCCGGGGCCAACGGCCTGACTTTC
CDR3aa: CASSPRTPVASGANGLTF

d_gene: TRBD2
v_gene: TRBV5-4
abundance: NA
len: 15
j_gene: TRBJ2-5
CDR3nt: TGTGCCAGCAGCTTGAATGCGGGGGGGAGAGAGACCCAGTACTTC
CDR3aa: CASSLNAGGRETQYF

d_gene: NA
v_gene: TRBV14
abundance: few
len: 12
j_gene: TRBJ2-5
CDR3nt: TGTGCCAGCAGCCATTGGACACCGCAGCAGTACTTC
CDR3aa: CASSHWTPQQYF

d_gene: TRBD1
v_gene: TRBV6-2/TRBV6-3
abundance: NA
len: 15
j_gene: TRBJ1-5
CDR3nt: TGTGCCAGCAGCCAGACAGGGAACTACAATCAGCCCCAGCATTTT
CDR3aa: CASSQTGNYNQPQHF

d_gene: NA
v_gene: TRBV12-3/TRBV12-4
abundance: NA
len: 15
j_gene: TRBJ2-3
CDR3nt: TGTGCCAGCAGTTTCGCAGGGGCGGGCACAGATACGCAGTATTTT
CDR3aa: CASSFAGAGTDTQYF

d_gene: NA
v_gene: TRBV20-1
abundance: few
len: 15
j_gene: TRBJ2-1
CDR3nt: TGCAGTGCTAGAGGACCTTTCTTCTCCTACAATGAGCAGTTCTTC
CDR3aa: CSARGPFFSYNEQFF

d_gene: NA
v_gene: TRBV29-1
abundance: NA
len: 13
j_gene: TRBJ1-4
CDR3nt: TGCAGCGTTGATCGGGGGGGAGGTGAAAAACTGTTTTTT
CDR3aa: CSVDRGGGEKLFF